Listed below are T cell receptor beta chains from one sample, sequenced in a study of shared clonotypes between healthy human individuals. Profiled with immunoSEQ multiplex PCR; TCRdb holds only in-frame clones, not every one. The repertoire holds around 2.5 million clones, with approximately 93% as singletons. What was sequenced was naive CD4+ T cells from PBMCs. The receptor source for this set is a man aged 18 to 30 in good health. Some clones in this sample may be carry-over from other donors' samples. Both conserved end residues are part of each CDR3. A D gene is named only where the DNA matches it firmly. A clone size is listed for some rows: how often the clone was seen (once, few, many), or a class if it is expanded.

d_call | j_call | clone_size | v_call | cdr3_nt | cdr3_aa
. | TRBJ2-3 | . | TRBV29-1 | TGCAGCGTTACGCTCAGGGGAAGGTATATAGGGACAGATACGCAGTATTTT | CSVTLRGRYIGTDTQYF
TRBD1 | TRBJ1-1 | . | TRBV27 | TGTGCCAGCAGTGATCAGGGGGCGGGCACTGAAGCTTTCTTT | CASSDQGAGTEAFF
. | TRBJ2-3 | . | TRBV5-6 | TGTGCCAGCAGCTTGGCCGTGGGGGCGCGGGGCACAGATACGCAGTATTTT | CASSLAVGARGTDTQYF
TRBD1 | TRBJ2-1 | . | TRBV5-4 | TGTGCCAGCAGCTTGAGACAGGGGGGCAATGAGCAGTTCTTC | CASSLRQGGNEQFF
TRBD2 | TRBJ2-7 | . | TRBV28 | TGTGCCAGCAGCCCGGCGGGAGTCGGAGAGAACGAGCAGTACTTC | CASSPAGVGENEQYF
TRBD2 | TRBJ2-3 | once | TRBV7-9 | TGTGCCAGCCGGGGGACTAGCGGACTCACAGATACGCAGTATTTT | CASRGTSGLTDTQYF
TRBD1 | TRBJ2-1 | . | TRBV28 | TGTGCCAGCAGTTACAGGGGGGCGGCCCGAGTATCCTACAATGAGCAGTTCTTC | CASSYRGAARVSYNEQFF
. | TRBJ2-7 | . | TRBV19 | TGTGCCAGTACGGCGGGAAGCTCCTACGAGCAGTACTTC | CASTAGSSYEQYF
. | TRBJ1-5 | . | TRBV6-6 | TGTGCCAGCAGAGCAGGGGCCACGGGCAATCAGCCCCAGCATTTT | CASRAGATGNQPQHF
. | TRBJ2-1 | . | TRBV7-3 | TGTGCCAGCAGCTCCGTGCTGAGCTCCTACAATGAGCAGTTCTTC | CASSSVLSSYNEQFF
TRBD1 | TRBJ1-1 | few | TRBV28 | TGTGCCTGGGGGGGGACAGGGAACACTGAAGCTTTCTTT | CAWGGTGNTEAFF
. | TRBJ1-1 | once | TRBV27 | TGTGCCAGCAGTTCCGCGCCTTCCGGGACTCTAATCGGGCCATTGAACACTGAAGCTTTCTTT | CASSSAPSGTLIGPLNTEAFF
. | TRBJ1-2 | . | TRBV7-2 | TGTGCCAGCAGCTTAGTCGGGGTTGACTATGGCTACACCTTC | CASSLVGVDYGYTF
. | TRBJ2-7 | . | TRBV7-2 | TGTGCCAGCAGCTCGAGAGAGGGTTGGGTAGAGATGGGGGAGCAGTACTTC | CASSSREGWVEMGEQYF
. | TRBJ2-7 | . | TRBV5-1 | TGCGCCAGCAGCCTGGCTAGTGGCGAGCAGTACTTC | CASSLASGEQYF
. | TRBJ2-1 | . | TRBV6-5 | TGTGCCAGCAGTTACCCCCTGGGTTCAGGGGAGAATGAGCAGTTCTTC | CASSYPLGSGENEQFF
TRBD1 | TRBJ1-1 | . | TRBV25-1 | TGTGCCAGCGTAGGGGGCGCGAACACTGAAGCTTTCTTT | CASVGGANTEAFF
. | TRBJ1-1 | . | TRBV9 | TGTGCCAGCAGCGTTGCAGCGAACACTGAAGCTTTCTTT | CASSVAANTEAFF
TRBD1 | TRBJ2-7 | . | TRBV5-8 | TGTGCCAGCAGTCGGACAGGGGTTAGCTCCTACGAGCAGTACTTC | CASSRTGVSSYEQYF
. | TRBJ1-1 | . | TRBV27 | TGTGCCAGCAGTTTAGATCGGGCGGGCACTGAAGCTTTCTTT | CASSLDRAGTEAFF
. | TRBJ2-5 | . | TRBV5-6 | TGTGCCAGCAGCTTGGGGCCTGGGCGAGGGGAGACCCAGTACTTC | CASSLGPGRGETQYF
. | TRBJ1-5 | . | TRBV27 | TGTGCCAGCAGTTTATCCGGATATCAGCCCCAGCATTTT | CASSLSGYQPQHF
. | TRBJ2-3 | . | TRBV10-3 | TGTGCCATCAGCGTGGCTAGCAAAGATACGCAGTATTTT | CAISVASKDTQYF
. | TRBJ1-2 | . | TRBV29-1 | TGCAGCGTTGATCACAGGGACCCCAACTATGGCTACACCTTC | CSVDHRDPNYGYTF
. | TRBJ2-1 | . | TRBV2 | TGTGCCAGCAGTGTAGGGACTGGTGAGCAGTTCTTC | CASSVGTGEQFF
. | TRBJ2-3 | . | TRBV18 | TGTGCCAGCTCACCCCCGGGGGACTCAGGGGATACGCAGTATTTT | CASSPPGDSGDTQYF
TRBD2 | TRBJ2-3 | . | TRBV5-1 | TGCGCCAGCAGCTTGGAGACTAGCGGGTTCACAGATACGCAGTATTTT | CASSLETSGFTDTQYF
. | TRBJ2-3 | . | TRBV5-1 | TGCGCCAGCAGCTTCAGACAGCGCACAGATACGCAGTATTTT | CASSFRQRTDTQYF
. | TRBJ2-2 | . | TRBV5-1 | TGCGCCAGCACCAAGACAGGACCCACCGGGGAGCTGTTTTTT | CASTKTGPTGELFF
. | TRBJ1-2 | . | TRBV11-2 | TGTGCCAGCAGCCCAGGGATGAGTGGGGGCTACACCTTC | CASSPGMSGGYTF
. | TRBJ2-4 | . | TRBV21-1 | TGTGCCAGCAGCAAAGGGAGGAAGGGGCCCGTAGCCAAAAACATTCAGTACTTC | CASSKGRKGPVAKNIQYF
TRBD2 | TRBJ2-2 | . | TRBV5-1 | TGCGCCAGCAGCTCTCTAGCGGGAAACACCGGGGAGCTGTTTTTT | CASSSLAGNTGELFF
. | TRBJ1-2 | . | TRBV10-3 | TGTGCCATCAGCCTAAGGACGGGACAAAACTATGGCTACACCTTC | CAISLRTGQNYGYTF
TRBD2 | TRBJ2-7 | . | TRBV5-4 | TGTGCCAGCAGCTTGGCCGGCGGGAGGGCAAAAGAGCAGTACTTC | CASSLAGGRAKEQYF
. | TRBJ2-7 | . | TRBV28 | TGTGCCAGCAGTGCAGGGAAATCCGAGCAGTACTTC | CASSAGKSEQYF
. | TRBJ2-4 | . | TRBV6-4 | TGTGCCAGGCAGTCTGGGCACCGAGTGGAGCACATTCAGTACTTC | CARQSGHRVEHIQYF
. | TRBJ1-3 | . | TRBV28 | TGTGCCAGCAGTTTAGCCCCCGGTGGAAACACCATATATTTT | CASSLAPGGNTIYF
. | TRBJ2-7 | once | TRBV7-2 | TGTGCCAGCAGCTTAGAGGCGGGTAACGAGCAGTACTTC | CASSLEAGNEQYF
. | TRBJ2-7 | . | TRBV28 | TGTGCCAGCCGAAGCGCGGGGGCGGGGAGCTCCTACGAGCAGTACTTC | CASRSAGAGSSYEQYF
. | TRBJ2-2 | . | TRBV7-2 | TGTGCCAGCAGCTTATTCGCCGTAACCACCGCGCGGCTGTTTTTT | CASSLFAVTTARLFF
. | TRBJ2-7 | . | TRBV6-5 | TGTGCCAGCAGTTACTCTCGCACCTACGAGCAGTACTTC | CASSYSRTYEQYF
TRBD1 | TRBJ1-4 | few | TRBV7-9 | TGTGCCAGCAGCATAGGACAGGGGAGAGGAGCTAATGAAAAACTGTTTTTT | CASSIGQGRGANEKLFF
TRBD2 | TRBJ2-1 | . | TRBV9 | TGTGCCAGCAGCGTAGTGGGACTAGCGGGGTTAAATGAGCAGTTCTTC | CASSVVGLAGLNEQFF
TRBD1 | TRBJ2-5 | . | TRBV7-2 | TGTGCCAGCAGCCCGGGACAGGGGGCGTTTGAGACCCAGTACTTC | CASSPGQGAFETQYF
. | TRBJ2-3 | . | TRBV29-1 | TGCAGCTATTCCCACGGGGGCAGGGGGTCAGATACGCAGTATTTT | CSYSHGGRGSDTQYF
. | TRBJ2-3 | . | TRBV7-2 | TGTGCCAGCAGCTTAAGGCCTCAATCAGATACGCAGTATTTT | CASSLRPQSDTQYF
. | TRBJ2-1 | . | TRBV2 | TGTGCCAGCAGTGACAGCTACAATGAGCAGTTCTTC | CASSDSYNEQFF
TRBD1 | TRBJ2-7 | . | TRBV7-2 | TGTGCCAGCGGCCGTTACGGGGACAGATCCTACGAGCAGTACTTC | CASGRYGDRSYEQYF
. | TRBJ2-2 | . | TRBV10-3 | TGTGCCATCAAGACGGAGCTGGCCGGGGAGCTGTTTTTT | CAIKTELAGELFF
. | TRBJ2-5 | once | TRBV5-6 | TGTGCCAGCAGCCTTACCGGGACAGAGACCCAGTACTTC | CASSLTGTETQYF
TRBD1 | TRBJ2-2 | . | TRBV27 | TGTGCCAGCACTCAGCCGGGACAGGGGGCCACCGGGGAGCTGTTTTTT | CASTQPGQGATGELFF
. | TRBJ2-1 | few | TRBV14 | TGTGCCAGCAGCCTCCTCAAAGCTTCCTACAATGAGCAGTTCTTC | CASSLLKASYNEQFF
. | TRBJ1-1 | few | TRBV5-1 | TGCGCCAGCAGCTTCCGGGGAACTGAAGCTTTCTTT | CASSFRGTEAFF
. | TRBJ2-1 | . | TRBV6-5 | TGTGCCAGTCAACGCTCCTACAATGAGCAGTTCTTC | CASQRSYNEQFF